This passage covers 9 T cell receptor beta chains from one sample sequenced in a study of control samples from healthy donors and cancer patients. Measured with immunoSEQ multiplex PCR; TCRdb has only the in-frame clones, and not every one. The sample has approximately 110,000 clones, roughly 90% seen once; the top ten hold 7.8%. Sequences were obtained from blood. The receptors here all came from a woman aged 18-29 years in good health.

V and J are TRBV6-6 and TRBJ1-1, with a weak D call TRBD1 (5 bases). This CDR3 contains 20 residues. The germline V gene has CDR1 MNHNY and CDR2 SVGAGI (reference sequence). The V gene lost 6 bases and the J gene lost 0 bases, with 29 bases spanning the gap. The CDR3 spells CASSREVTVIDIAMNTEAFF. The CDR3 DNA follows: TGTGCCAGCAGCAGGGAAGTGACAGTAATAGACATAGCCATGAACACTGAAGCTTTCTTT.

The chain carries TRBV29-1 and TRBJ1-1; 8 positions match TRBD1. V lost 6 bases to trimming and J lost 5 bases; unmatched junction nucleotides: 5. The CDR3 is 12 amino acids. The germline gives CDR1 SQVTM, CDR2 ANQGSEA. The CDR3 spells CSVLTGVTEAFF. CDR3 sequence (DNA): TGCAGCGTGTTGACAGGGGTAACTGAAGCTTTCTTT.

V is TRBV6-1 and J is TRBJ2-7; a weak D match, TRBD2 (5 bases). V lost 1 base to trimming and J lost 6 bases, with 7 bases between them. The germline V gene encodes CDR1 MNHNS and CDR2 SASEGT. The length of the CDR3 is 12 residues. The CDR3 DNA reads TGTGCCAGCAGTGAAGGAGGGTCCGAGCAGTACTTC. Protein: CASSEGGSEQYF.

The CDR3 sequence is CASSKRKGTGNTGELFF. The CDR3 region has the DNA TGTGCCAGCAGCAAGAGAAAAGGGACGGGGAACACCGGGGAGCTGTTTTTT. The genes are TRBV7-6 and TRBJ2-2; D is possibly TRBD1 or TRBD2 (5 bases each). Germline CDR1 and CDR2: SGHVS and FNYEAQ. The ends were cut back, 5 bases at V and 1 base at J, with 17 bases in the middle. This CDR3 region has 17 residues.

The rearrangement joins TRBV28 to TRBJ1-1, with D possibly matching TRBD1 (6 bases). The CDR3 covers 14 residues. Germline values: CDR1 MDHEN, CDR2 SYDVKM. V lost 7 bases and J 4 bases, leaving 16 bases between the germline ends. The CDR3: CASNLRGAATEAFF. The CDR3 coding sequence is TGTGCCAGCAACCTCCGGGGGGCGGCCACTGAAGCTTTCTTT.

This sequence joins TRBV14 and TRBJ1-1; 8 bases map to TRBD1. V lost 0 bases, J lost 5 bases, and 8 bases stayed unmatched. Germline V gene sequence: CDR1 SGHDN, CDR2 FVKESK. There are 16 residues in the CDR3. In DNA, the CDR3 is TGTGCCAGCAGCCAAGACAGGGGGCAAATATGGACTGAAGCTTTCTTT. Translated: CASSQDRGQIWTEAFF.

The rearrangement joins TRBV5-5 to TRBJ1-2; 8 bases match TRBD1. Germline trimming cut 2 bases from V and 2 bases from J; bases unmatched to any gene: 5. This CDR3 region has 15 residues. Germline V CDR1 and CDR2: SGHKS, YYEKEE (reference sequence). The DNA for the CDR3 is TGTGCCAGCAGCTTATACGGACAGGGCAACTATGGCTACACCTTC. Protein sequence: CASSLYGQGNYGYTF.

The chain is built from TRBV10-3 and TRBJ1-5; a weak D match, TRBD1 (5 bases). The germline V gene has CDR1 ENHRY and CDR2 SYGVKD. Trimming shortened V by 6 bases and J by 6 bases, and 15 bases separated the two germline ends. The CDR3 totals 14 residues. The CDR3 coding sequence is TGTGCCATCAGGACAGTTGCGGGCGGTCAGCCCCAGCATTTT. As protein: CAIRTVAGGQPQHF.

This clone was detected only a few times. The chain employs TRBV6-6 and TRBJ2-2; 13 positions agree with TRBD2. Trimming cost V 7 bases and J 5 bases; bases outside gene matches: 4. Germline V gene data show CDR1 as MNHNY and CDR2 as SVGAGI (reference sequence). The CDR3 runs 15 residues. The CDR3 DNA reads as TGTGCCAGCACCAGACTAGCGGGAGGTACCGGGGAGCTGTTTTTT. It translates to CASTRLAGGTGELFF.